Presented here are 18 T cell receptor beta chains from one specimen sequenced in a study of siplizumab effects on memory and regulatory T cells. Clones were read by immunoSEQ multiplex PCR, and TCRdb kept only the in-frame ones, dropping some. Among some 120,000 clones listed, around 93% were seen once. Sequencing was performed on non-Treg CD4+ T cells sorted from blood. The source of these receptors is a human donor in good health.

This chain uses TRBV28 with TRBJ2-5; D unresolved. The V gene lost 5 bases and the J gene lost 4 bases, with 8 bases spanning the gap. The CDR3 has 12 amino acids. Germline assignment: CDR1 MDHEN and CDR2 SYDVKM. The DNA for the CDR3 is TGTGCCAGCAGTGCCCGTCCAGAGACCCAGTACTTC. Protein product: CASSARPETQYF.

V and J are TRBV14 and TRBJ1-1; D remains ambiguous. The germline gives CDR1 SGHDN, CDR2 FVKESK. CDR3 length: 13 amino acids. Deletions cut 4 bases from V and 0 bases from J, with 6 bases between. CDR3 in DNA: TGTGCCAGCAGCCGACAACTGAACACTGAAGCTTTCTTT. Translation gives CASSRQLNTEAFF.

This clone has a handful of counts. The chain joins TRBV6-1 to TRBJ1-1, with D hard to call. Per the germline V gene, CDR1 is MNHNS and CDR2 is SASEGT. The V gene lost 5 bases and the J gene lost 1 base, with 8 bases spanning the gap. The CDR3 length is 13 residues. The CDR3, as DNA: TGTGCCAGCAGTCTCACACGGAACACTGAAGCTTTCTTT. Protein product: CASSLTRNTEAFF.

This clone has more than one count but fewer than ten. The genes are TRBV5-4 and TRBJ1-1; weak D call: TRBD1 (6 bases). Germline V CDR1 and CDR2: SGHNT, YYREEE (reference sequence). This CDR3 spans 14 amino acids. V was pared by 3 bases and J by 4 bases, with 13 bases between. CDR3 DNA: TGTGCCAGCAGCTCCGGGACATCCGGCACTGAAGCTTTCTTT. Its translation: CASSSGTSGTEAFF.

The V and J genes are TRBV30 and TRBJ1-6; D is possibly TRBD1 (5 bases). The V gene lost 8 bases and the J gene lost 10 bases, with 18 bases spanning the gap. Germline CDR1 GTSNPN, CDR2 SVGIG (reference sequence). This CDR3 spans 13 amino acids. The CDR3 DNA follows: TGTGCCGCCAACAGGCCCATATGGTCACCCCTCCACTTT. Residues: CAANRPIWSPLHF.

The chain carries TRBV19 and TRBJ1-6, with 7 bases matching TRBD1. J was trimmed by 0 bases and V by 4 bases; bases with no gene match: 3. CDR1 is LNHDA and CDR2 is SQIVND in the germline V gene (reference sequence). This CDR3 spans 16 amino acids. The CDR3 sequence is CASSTTGSSYNSPLHF. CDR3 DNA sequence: TGTGCCAGTAGTACGACAGGGAGCTCCTATAATTCACCCCTCCACTTT.

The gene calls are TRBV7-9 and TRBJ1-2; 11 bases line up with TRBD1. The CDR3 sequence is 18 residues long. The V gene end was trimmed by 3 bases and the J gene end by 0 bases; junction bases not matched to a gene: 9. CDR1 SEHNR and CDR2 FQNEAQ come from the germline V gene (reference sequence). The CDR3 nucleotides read TGTGCCAGCAGCTTTCAGCCGGGACAGGGGGGTCCTAACTATGGCTACACCTTC. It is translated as CASSFQPGQGGPNYGYTF.

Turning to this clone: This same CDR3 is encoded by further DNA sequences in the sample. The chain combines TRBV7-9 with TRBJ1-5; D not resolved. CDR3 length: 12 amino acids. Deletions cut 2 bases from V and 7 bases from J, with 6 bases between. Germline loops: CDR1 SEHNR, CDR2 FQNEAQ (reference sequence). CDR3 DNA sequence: TGTGCCAGCAGCTTACCAGGACAGCCCCAGCATTTT. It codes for CASSLPGQPQHF.

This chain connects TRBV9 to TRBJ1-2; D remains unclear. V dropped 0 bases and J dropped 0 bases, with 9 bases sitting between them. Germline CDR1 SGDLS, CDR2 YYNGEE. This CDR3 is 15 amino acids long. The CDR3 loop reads CASSVAAAANYGYTF. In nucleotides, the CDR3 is TGTGCCAGCAGCGTAGCTGCGGCAGCTAACTATGGCTACACCTTC.

The CDR3 region is CASSLTGAAYNEQFF. In DNA form, the CDR3 reads TGTGCCAGCAGCCTCACAGGGGCAGCCTACAATGAGCAGTTCTTC. The chain employs TRBV28 and TRBJ2-1; 7 bases are shared with TRBD1. V lost 6 bases to trimming and J lost 2 bases; unmatched junction nucleotides: 7. The CDR3 runs to 15 residues. Germline V lookup: CDR1 MDHEN, CDR2 SYDVKM.

The CDR3 DNA reads as TGTGCCATCAGCCCAGGGGGCGGGAATGAGCAGTTCTTC. It specifies CAISPGGGNEQFF. The gene calls are TRBV10-3 and TRBJ2-1; 8 positions match TRBD1. CDR3 length equals 13 residues. Trimming at V came to 6 bases and at J to 7 bases, leaving 5 bases not matched to a gene. Per the germline V gene, CDR1 is ENHRY and CDR2 is SYGVKD.

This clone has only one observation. The CDR3 protein is CASSLQAGGAYNEQFF. In nucleotides, the CDR3 is TGTGCCAGCAGCCTTCAAGCGGGGGGTGCCTACAATGAGCAGTTCTTC. The rearrangement joins TRBV5-5 to TRBJ2-1; 9 nucleotides align to TRBD2. V shed 4 bases and J 2 bases; nucleotides not matched to a gene: 7. The CDR3 sequence is 16 residues long. Germline CDR1 reads SGHKS; CDR2 reads YYEKEE (reference sequence).

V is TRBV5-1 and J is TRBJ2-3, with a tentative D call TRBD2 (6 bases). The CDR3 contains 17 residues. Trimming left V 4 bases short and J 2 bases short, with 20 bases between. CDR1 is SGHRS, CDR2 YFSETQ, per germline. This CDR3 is CASSPYGGGTITDTQYF. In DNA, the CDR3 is TGCGCCAGCAGCCCCTATGGGGGAGGAACCATCACAGATACGCAGTATTTT.

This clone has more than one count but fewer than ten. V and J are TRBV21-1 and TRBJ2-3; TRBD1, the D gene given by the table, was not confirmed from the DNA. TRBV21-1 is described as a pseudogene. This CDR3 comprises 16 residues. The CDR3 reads CASSTIDRPSTDTQYF. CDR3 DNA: TGTGCCAGCAGCACCATAGACAGGCCTAGCACAGATACGCAGTATTTT.

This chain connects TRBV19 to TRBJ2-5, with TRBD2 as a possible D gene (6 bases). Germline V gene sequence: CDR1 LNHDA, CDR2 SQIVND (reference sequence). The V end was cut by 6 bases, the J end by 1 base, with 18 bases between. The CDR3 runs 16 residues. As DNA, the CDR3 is TGTGCCAGTAGCGCCCTCCCCGGGGGAGCCCAAGAGACCCAGTACTTC. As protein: CASSALPGGAQETQYF.

The CDR3 loop reads CASRTGGATNEKLFF. The CDR3 coding sequence is TGTGCCAGTAGGACAGGGGGGGCAACTAATGAAAAACTGTTTTTT. This chain joins TRBV19 and TRBJ1-4, with 9 nucleotides matching TRBD1. The CDR3 has 15 amino acids. Germline CDR1 and CDR2: LNHDA and SQIVND (reference sequence). The J segment lost 0 bases and the V segment lost 6 bases, leaving 2 bases of the junction unmatched.

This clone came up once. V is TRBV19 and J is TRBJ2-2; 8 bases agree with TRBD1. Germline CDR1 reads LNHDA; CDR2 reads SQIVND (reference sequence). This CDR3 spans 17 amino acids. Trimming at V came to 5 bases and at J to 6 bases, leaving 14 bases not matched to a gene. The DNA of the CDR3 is TGTGCCAGTAGTCCCCAGATGGCCAGGGGGCGGGCCGGGGAGCTGTTTTTT. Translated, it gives CASSPQMARGRAGELFF.

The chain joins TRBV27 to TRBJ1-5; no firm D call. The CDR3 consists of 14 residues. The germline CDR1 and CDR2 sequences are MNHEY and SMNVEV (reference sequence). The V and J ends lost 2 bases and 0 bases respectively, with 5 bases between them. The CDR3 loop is CASSLGNSNQPQHF. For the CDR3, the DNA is TGTGCCAGCAGTTTAGGGAATAGCAATCAGCCCCAGCATTTT.